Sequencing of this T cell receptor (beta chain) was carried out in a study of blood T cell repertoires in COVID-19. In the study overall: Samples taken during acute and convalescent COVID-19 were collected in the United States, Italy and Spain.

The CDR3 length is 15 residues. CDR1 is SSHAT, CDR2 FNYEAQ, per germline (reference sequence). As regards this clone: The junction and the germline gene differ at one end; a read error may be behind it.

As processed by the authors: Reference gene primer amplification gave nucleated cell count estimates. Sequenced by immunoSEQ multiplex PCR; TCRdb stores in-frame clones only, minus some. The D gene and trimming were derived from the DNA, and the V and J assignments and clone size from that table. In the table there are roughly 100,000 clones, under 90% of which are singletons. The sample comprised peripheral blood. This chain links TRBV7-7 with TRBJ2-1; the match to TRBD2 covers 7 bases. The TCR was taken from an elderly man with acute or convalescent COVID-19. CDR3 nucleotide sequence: TGTGCTAGCAGCTTACGTCTGGCGGGAGATAATGAGCAGTTCTTC. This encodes CASSLRLAGDNEQFF.